The subject of this entry is one TCR beta chain. Its antigen is not known. The junction and the germline gene differ at one end; a read error may be behind it. The sample belongs to a study of shared clonotypes between healthy human individuals. Study overall: CD4 naive and memory got three plates each, CD8 naive two, CD8 memory one.

The donor cohort consisted entirely of Caucasian adults residing in Nashville, Tennessee. Study conclusions and caveats: Though the depth was large, rarefaction showed that sorted-subset sequencing was incomplete.

Genomic DNA from each subset was divided evenly over several immunoSEQ plates. Generated by immunoSEQ multiplex PCR, the TCRdb table keeps only in-frame clones and is missing some. Among approximately 2.5 million clones listed, roughly 93% were seen once. The sequence was obtained from a man between 18 and 35 years old in good health. Some clones in this sample may be carry-over from other donors' samples. Sequences were obtained from naive CD4+ T cells from PBMCs. Documented subset: CD45RA+ positively selected.

The CDR3 DNA follows: TGTGCCAGCAGCTTAGCGCCAATGGGAACCACCATATATTTT. This gives the protein CASSLAPMGTTIYF. The rearrangement joins TRBV7-2 to TRBJ1-3; no clear D gene. CDR3 length: 14 residues. Looked up from germline, CDR1 is SGHTA and CDR2 is FQGNSA.